The clone carrying this TCR beta chain was seen just once. The antigen is unknown. The V segment lost 6 bases and the J segment 3 bases; nucleotides outside the gene matches: 11. The germline CDR1 and CDR2 sequences are SQVTM and ANQGSEA. This CDR3 region has 15 residues. The data belong to a study of PD-1 blockade in classical Hodgkin lymphoma. Study-wide results and caveats: Lower baseline TCR diversity marked trial partial responders and progressors. Any patient who commenced nivolumab under 1 year after ASCT was excluded. Why repertoires differed is undefined; disease activity or prior therapy possibly contributed.

In every patient, relapse followed autologous stem cell transplantation, while exposure to brentuximab vedotin differed. Best responses were complete response, partial response or progressive disease. Using immunoSEQ multiplex PCR, the repertoire was profiled, and TCRdb retains in-frame clones only, with some absent. This sample carries about 42,000 clones, approximately 70% of them seen once, and the ten largest clones take 3%. The chain carries TRBV29-1 and TRBJ1-5; TRBD1 matches at 7 bases. This TCR was recovered from a human donor with classical Hodgkin lymphoma. Sample: peripheral blood mononuclear cells (PBMCs), taken at baseline. The CDR3 region is CSVGESTGINQPQHF. CDR3 in DNA: TGCAGCGTCGGCGAATCGACAGGGATCAATCAGCCCCAGCATTTT.